This T cell receptor (beta chain) was found in a study of blood T cell repertoires in COVID-19. Turning to the study itself: Collection of acute and convalescent COVID-19 samples took place in the United States, Italy and Spain.

TCRdb's copy holds only in-frame clones and misses some; the assay was immunoSEQ multiplex PCR. The table includes about 300,000 clones, roughly nine tenths detected once. The CDR3 has 14 amino acids. The V gene lost 4 bases and the J gene lost 5 bases, with 17 bases spanning the gap. Germline lookup yields CDR1 GTSNPN and CDR2 SVGIG (reference sequence). This TCR was sampled from a woman aged 25 to 39 with COVID-19, enrolled during active disease. V gene TRBV30 combines with J gene TRBJ1-1; no reliable D call. Sequencing was carried out using peripheral blood. For the CDR3, the DNA is TGTGCCTGGACTGGGCTCCAGCTTGCGACTGAAGCTTTCTTT. It encodes CAWTGLQLATEAFF.